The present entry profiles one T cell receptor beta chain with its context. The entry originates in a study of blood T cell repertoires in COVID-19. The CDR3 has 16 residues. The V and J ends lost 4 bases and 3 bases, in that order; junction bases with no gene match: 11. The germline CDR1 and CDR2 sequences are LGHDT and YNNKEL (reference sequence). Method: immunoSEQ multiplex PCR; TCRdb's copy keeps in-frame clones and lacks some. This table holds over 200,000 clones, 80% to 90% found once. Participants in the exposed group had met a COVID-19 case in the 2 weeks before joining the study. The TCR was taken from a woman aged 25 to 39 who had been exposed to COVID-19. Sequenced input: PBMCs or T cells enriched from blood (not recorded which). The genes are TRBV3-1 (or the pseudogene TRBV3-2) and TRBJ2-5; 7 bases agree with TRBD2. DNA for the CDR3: TGTGCCAGCAGCCTACGACCGGGACTAAGGGAAGAGACCCAGTACTTC. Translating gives CASSLRPGLREETQYF.